These T cell receptor beta chains were read from a single sample in a study of blood T cells in healthy people across ages. TCRdb analysed the 5' RACE reads with MiXCR anew, one entry per CDR3 protein. The sample yields about 290,000 distinct CDR3 sequences, less than 30% seen once. Sequences were obtained from blood. Every receptor here comes from a woman in her seventies in good health. Each CDR3 is given with its conserved first and last residue. D genes are given only for firm matches. Only some rows state a clone size, as once, few, many or a class for expanded clones.

>TRBJ1-1|TRBV5-1|-|-
CASADGQPNTEAFF
TGCGCCAGCGCAGACGGCCAGCCGAACACTGAAGCTTTCTTT
>TRBJ1-1|TRBV11-2|TRBD1|-
CASSLTGVNGEAFF
TGTGCCAGCAGCTTGACAGGGGTTAATGGTGAAGCTTTCTTT
>TRBJ2-1|TRBV29-1|-|-
CSVESEGREQIF
TGCAGCGTTGAATCGGAGGGCAGGGAGCAGATCTTC
>TRBJ2-1|TRBV7-2|TRBD1|few
CASSTDRGISKEQFF
TGTGCCAGCAGCACCGACAGGGGAATCTCCAAGGAGCAGTTCTTC
>TRBJ2-5|TRBV5-1|-|few
CASSAASGEHPYF
TGCGCCAGCAGCGCCGCCTCCGGGGAGCATCCGTACTTC
>TRBJ2-6|TRBV14|TRBD1|few
CASSQGDRTNVLTF
TGTGCCAGCAGCCAAGGGGACAGGACAAACGTCCTGACTTTC
>TRBJ2-7|TRBV21-1|-|few
CASSKTGQGTYEQYF
TGTGCCAGCAGCAAAACGGGACAGGGGACGTACGAGCAGTACTTC
>TRBJ2-7|TRBV5-6|-|-
CASSAGQSYEQYF
TGTGCCAGCAGCGCGGGACAGTCCTACGAGCAGTACTTC
>TRBJ2-7|TRBV3-1|-|-
CASTPGPGGAYEQYF
TGTGCCAGCACCCCGGGCCCCGGAGGGGCCTACGAGCAGTACTTC
>TRBJ1-1|TRBV19|-|-
CASMAGRNTEAFF
TGTGCCAGTATGGCAGGGCGAAACACTGAAGCTTTCTTT
>TRBJ2-7|TRBV12-3/TRBV12-4|-|few
CASTPGRGPYEQYF
TGTGCCAGCACCCCAGGCCGGGGGCCCTACGAGCAGTACTTC
>TRBJ1-4|TRBV4-1|-|-
CASSLQGQGEKLFF
TGCGCCAGCAGCCTCCAGGGGCAGGGGGAAAAACTGTTTTTT
>TRBJ2-6|TRBV6-1|-|-
CASSSRSSGANVLTF
TGTGCCAGCAGTTCCCGGTCCTCTGGGGCCAACGTCCTGACTTTC
>TRBJ2-6|TRBV6-1|-|few
CASSLHNVLTF
TGTGCCAGCAGTTTACACAACGTCCTGACTTTC
>TRBJ2-1|TRBV11-2|TRBD2|few
CASSLTTRTSGNVNEQFF
TGTGCCAGCAGCTTGACCACCCGGACTAGCGGGAATGTTAATGAGCAGTTCTTC
>TRBJ1-2|TRBV6-1|-|few
CASSGQRVELRYGYTF
TGTGCCAGCAGTGGACAGCGGGTCGAACTGCGATATGGCTACACCTTC
>TRBJ2-3|TRBV4-1|TRBD2|-
CASSQDSGNLDTQYF
TGCGCCAGCAGCCAAGATAGCGGGAATTTAGATACGCAGTATTTT
>TRBJ1-5|TRBV2|-|few
CASSPDRFGNQPQHF
TGTGCCAGCAGCCCGGACAGATTTGGCAATCAGCCCCAGCATTTT
>TRBJ2-2|TRBV28|TRBD1|-
CASSRWGQGLSNTGELFF
TGTGCCAGCAGCCGTTGGGGACAGGGCCTTTCGAACACCGGGGAGCTGTTTTTT
>TRBJ2-3|TRBV15|TRBD1|-
CATRQGARDTQYF
TGTGCCACCAGACAGGGGGCAAGAGATACGCAGTATTTT
>TRBJ2-1|TRBV6-1|-|-
CASSDPLERNNEQFF
TGTGCCAGCAGTGACCCCCTAGAACGCAACAATGAGCAGTTCTTC
>TRBJ2-1|TRBV7-8|TRBD2|many
CASSPSGNREQFF
TGTGCCAGCAGCCCTAGCGGGAACCGTGAGCAGTTCTTC
>TRBJ2-5|TRBV29-1|TRBD1|-
CSGHRGETQYF
TGCAGCGGACACAGGGGAGAGACCCAGTACTTC
>TRBJ2-1|TRBV4-2|TRBD1|-
CASSQAGTGGDWNEQFF
TGTGCCAGCAGCCAAGCGGGGACAGGGGGCGATTGGAATGAGCAGTTCTTC
>TRBJ2-1|TRBV20-1|TRBD2|-
CSAPGLAGNEQFF
TGCAGTGCACCGGGACTAGCAGGGAATGAGCAGTTCTTC
>TRBJ1-4|TRBV5-1|-|few
CASGSHRGQADEKLFF
TGCGCCAGCGGCTCGCACCGGGGACAAGCGGATGAAAAACTGTTTTTT
>TRBJ1-4|TRBV4-2|-|-
CASSPRAPEKLFF
TGTGCCAGCAGCCCCCGGGCCCCTGAAAAACTGTTTTTT
>TRBJ2-1|TRBV27|TRBD2|-
CASSPWTSGRAEQFF
TGTGCCAGCAGTCCGTGGACTAGCGGGAGAGCTGAGCAGTTCTTC